This T cell receptor (beta chain) was captured by sequencing in a study of T cell repertoires in cytomegalovirus infection. In this sample, this clonotype turned up a few times. Its antigen is not identified. Study-wide findings and caveats: Predominance within the ex vivo response was attributable to HLA-C-restricted CMV-specific TCR beta clonotypes. Adding up the frequency of public TCR beta families identified people who carried CMV plus the relevant HLA.

Germline CDR1 is DFQATT and CDR2 is SNEGSKA (reference sequence). The CDR3 is made up of 14 amino acids. Trimming cost V 2 bases and J 6 bases; bases outside gene matches: 6. TCRdb re-called the reads through MiXCR, storing one row per CDR3 protein. The sample holds hundreds of thousands of distinct CDR3 sequences, over 9% seen once. The V gene is TRBV20-1, the J gene TRBJ1-5; 8 bases line up with TRBD1. Sequencing was carried out using PBMCs. This receptor was obtained from a human donor in good health (CMV status not recorded). Some clones in this sample may be carry-over from other donors' samples. CDR3 protein: CSARQHTGGQPQHF. In DNA form, the CDR3 reads TGCAGTGCTAGACAGCATACAGGGGGTCAGCCCCAGCATTTT.